The rows below give T cell receptor beta chains drawn from one sample of a study of CD8 T cells in ankylosing spondylitis. TCRdb analysed the 5' RACE reads with MiXCR anew, one entry per CDR3 protein. The sample carries roughly 400,000 distinct CDR3 sequences, around 22% recorded once. Source material: blood, either unsorted or a sorted T cell fraction (not recorded which). The receptor source for this set is a male donor with ankylosing spondylitis. Each CDR3 is given with its conserved first and last residue. D genes are given only for firm matches. Size tells how often a clone was seen (once, few, many) or the class of an expanded clone, and some rows leave it out.

clone size,J gene,D gene,V gene,CDR3 DNA,CDR3 protein
.,TRBJ2-5,TRBD1,TRBV12-3/TRBV12-4,TGTGCCAGCAGCATGACAGGGGGTTGGGCAGAGACCCAGTACTTC,CASSMTGGWAETQYF
.,TRBJ2-7,.,TRBV7-2,TGTGCCAGCAGCTCGCCGACAGCCTACGAGCAGTACTTC,CASSSPTAYEQYF
few,TRBJ2-3,TRBD2,TRBV9,TGTGCCAGCAGCGGCGGACTAGCGGGAGTCACAGATACGCAGTATTTT,CASSGGLAGVTDTQYF
many,TRBJ2-1,TRBD2,TRBV29-1,TGCAGCGTTATTCGACTAGCGGGAGGTATCAATGAGCAGTTCTTC,CSVIRLAGGINEQFF
many,TRBJ1-1,.,TRBV3-1,TGTGCCAGCAGCCAGGGCCAGTTGGCTTTCTTT,CASSQGQLAFF
few,TRBJ2-7,.,TRBV5-1,TGCGCCAGCAGCAGGAACAGGCCCGCGGACGAGCAGTACTTC,CASSRNRPADEQYF
.,TRBJ2-5,TRBD2,TRBV5-1,TGCGCCAGCAGCCATCTAGCGGGAGAGGGAGAGACCCAGTACTTC,CASSHLAGEGETQYF
.,TRBJ2-2,TRBD2,TRBV4-1,TGCGCCAGCAGCCGGCCGACTAGCGGGATCGGCACCGGGGAGCTGTTTTTT,CASSRPTSGIGTGELFF
once,TRBJ2-3,.,TRBV20-1,TGCAGTGCTGAAGATGACAGCCAGACGCAGTATTTT,CSAEDDSQTQYF
many,TRBJ2-1,TRBD2,TRBV10-3,TGTGCCATCAGTGAGGGACTAGCGGGACCCAATGAGCAGTTCTTC,CAISEGLAGPNEQFF
few,TRBJ2-3,.,TRBV12-3/TRBV12-4,TGTGCCAGCAGTCGTTTGGGAGACAGCACAGATACGCAGTATTTT,CASSRLGDSTDTQYF
few,TRBJ1-2,.,TRBV20-1,TGCAGTGCTAGACCGTCCGGCAGGGCCGAGTGGGGCTACACCTTC,CSARPSGRAEWGYTF
few,TRBJ2-3,.,TRBV7-2,TGTGCCAGCAGCTCTAGGAGTTGGACAGATACGCAGTATTTT,CASSSRSWTDTQYF
.,TRBJ2-3,TRBD1,TRBV6-6,TGTGCCAGCAAACAGGGGGGAGATACGCAGTATTTT,CASKQGGDTQYF
once,TRBJ2-2,TRBD2,TRBV13,TGTGCCAGCAGCTTTTGGACTAGCGGGATGGTCGGGGAGCTGTTTTTT,CASSFWTSGMVGELFF
few,TRBJ2-5,.,TRBV14,TGTGCCAGCAGCGAGACTAGGTTTGCGGAGACCCAGTACTTC,CASSETRFAETQYF
.,TRBJ2-7,TRBD1,TRBV2,TGTGCCAGCAGTGAATATCAGGGGGCCAACGAGCAGTACTTC,CASSEYQGANEQYF
.,TRBJ2-1,.,TRBV12-3/TRBV12-4,TGTGCCAGCAGTCCCGGACTTTCTGTGAATGAGCAGTTCTTC,CASSPGLSVNEQFF
.,TRBJ2-3,.,TRBV5-1,TGCGCCAGCAGCTTGACAGGGAACACAGATACGCAGTATTTT,CASSLTGNTDTQYF
.,TRBJ2-2,.,TRBV28,TGTGCCAGCAGTTTATTAGGGGGGCGCGGCGCCGGGGAGCTGTTTTTT,CASSLLGGRGAGELFF
.,TRBJ2-5,.,TRBV15,TGTGCCACCAGCAGAGATGGGGGGCAGGGGGAGACCCAGTACTTC,CATSRDGGQGETQYF
few,TRBJ2-1,.,TRBV11-3,TGTGCCAGCAGCTTAGGACAGGCTGGTCATGAGCAGTTCTTC,CASSLGQAGHEQFF
.,TRBJ2-7,TRBD1,TRBV20-1,TGCAGTGCCCTGGACAGGGAACTCTACGAGCAGTACTTC,CSALDRELYEQYF
.,TRBJ2-5,.,TRBV11-1,TGTGCCAGCAGCTTATTTACCGGGCTAGAGACCCAGTACTTC,CASSLFTGLETQYF
few,TRBJ2-5,.,TRBV28,TGTGCCAGCAGTCAGTGGATGTACCAAGAGACCCAGTACTTC,CASSQWMYQETQYF
few,TRBJ1-1,.,TRBV11-3,TGTGCCAGCAGCTTAGTAAGCACCCGGGCCACTGAAGCTTTCTTT,CASSLVSTRATEAFF
.,TRBJ2-3,.,TRBV20-1,TGCAGTGCTAGTGGTATAGGCGGTAGCACAGATACGCAGTATTTT,CSASGIGGSTDTQYF
.,TRBJ2-1,TRBD2,TRBV7-2,TGTGCCAGCAGCTCGAAAAGCGGGGGCTCCTACAATGAGCAGTTCTTC,CASSSKSGGSYNEQFF
few,TRBJ1-5,.,TRBV2,TGTGCCAGCAGTGAACACACTAGCAATCAGCCCCAGCATTTT,CASSEHTSNQPQHF
.,TRBJ1-5,TRBD1,TRBV10-3,TGTGCCATAGCTGAGGGACAGGGGAAGAATCAGCCCCAGCATTTT,CAIAEGQGKNQPQHF
few,TRBJ1-5,.,TRBV6-5,TGTGCCAGCGGTCTCGACAGGAGAGGCAATCAGCCCCAGCATTTT,CASGLDRRGNQPQHF
.,TRBJ2-7,TRBD1,TRBV5-1,TGCGCCAGCAGCTGGACAGGGGGCGGACTAGCGCCCTACGAGCAGTACTTC,CASSWTGGGLAPYEQYF
.,TRBJ2-1,TRBD2,TRBV12-3/TRBV12-4,TGTGCCAGCAGTCGAATTTCTAGCGGGGAGCAGTTCTTC,CASSRISSGEQFF
.,TRBJ2-7,.,TRBV5-1,TGCGCCAGCAGCGAGTGGACCGGGAGTCTCCACGAGCAGTACTTC,CASSEWTGSLHEQYF
.,TRBJ2-1,.,TRBV4-1,TGCGCCAGCAGCCAAGATGGTCGGGTCGGGAGTGGGATAGATGAGCAGTTCTTC,CASSQDGRVGSGIDEQFF
many,TRBJ2-5,.,TRBV7-9,TGTGCCAGCAGCTTACCGACGGGGGCAAGGCTAGAGACCCAGTACTTC,CASSLPTGARLETQYF
few,TRBJ2-2,TRBD2,TRBV2,TGTGCCAGCAGGGCTAGCGGGCCGACCGGGGAGCTGTTTTTT,CASRASGPTGELFF
many,TRBJ2-1,TRBD2,TRBV20-1,TGCAGTGCCCTCGGACAGATAGCGGGAGACCCGGCGGGAAATGAGCAGTTCTTC,CSALGQIAGDPAGNEQFF
few,TRBJ2-2,TRBD1,TRBV5-1,TGCGCCAGCAGCATAGTTAAGAGGGACAGGGCGAACACCGGGGAGCTGTTTTTT,CASSIVKRDRANTGELFF
few,TRBJ2-6,.,TRBV20-1,TGCAGTGCTAGGGTAGCGGGGGCCAACGTCCTGACTTTC,CSARVAGANVLTF
few,TRBJ1-6,TRBD1,TRBV4-1,TGCGCCAGCAGCCAAGCCCCGCGAGGGACAGGGGCTTCACCCCTCCACTTT,CASSQAPRGTGASPLHF
few,TRBJ1-1,.,TRBV7-9,TGTGCCAGCAGCCCTAGCCGGGGGGGGACTGAAGCTTTCTTT,CASSPSRGGTEAFF
few,TRBJ2-7,TRBD1,TRBV27,TGTGCCAGCAGTTCCTGGACAGGGGGCGAGGGAGAGCAGTACTTC,CASSSWTGGEGEQYF
.,TRBJ2-3,.,TRBV5-1,TGCGCCAGCAGCTTGATTGAAACAGATACGCAGTATTTT,CASSLIETDTQYF
.,TRBJ1-5,.,TRBV18,TGTGCCAGCTCAGGGGACATCGATCAGCCCCAGCATTTT,CASSGDIDQPQHF
.,TRBJ2-5,.,TRBV5-1,TGCGCCAGCAGCCTGCCAGGGGAAGAGACCCAGTACTTC,CASSLPGEETQYF
few,TRBJ2-6,TRBD1,TRBV12-3/TRBV12-4,TGTGCCAGTAATCAGGGGGTTGCTCTCTCTGGGGCCAACGTCCTGACTTTC,CASNQGVALSGANVLTF
few,TRBJ2-2,.,TRBV12-3/TRBV12-4,TGTGCCAGCACCATCGGGGTTGACCTTATTTCCGGGGAGCTGTTTTTT,CASTIGVDLISGELFF
once,TRBJ2-7,TRBD2,TRBV10-3,TGTGCCATCAGTGAGTCGACGATGTTGGGTGGGACTAGCTCCTACGAGCAGTACTTC,CAISESTMLGGTSSYEQYF
.,TRBJ2-1,.,TRBV4-3,TGCGCCAGCAGCCAAGGGGCAGGGGAACGAGAGCAGTTCTTC,CASSQGAGEREQFF
.,TRBJ2-1,TRBD2,TRBV12-3/TRBV12-4,TGTGCCAGCAGTGCGGGACTAGGTCCCTACAATGAGCAGTTCTTC,CASSAGLGPYNEQFF
.,TRBJ2-1,TRBD2,TRBV4-2,TGTGCCAGCAGCCAAGGACGGGCTAGCGGGACCTACAATGAGCAGTTCTTC,CASSQGRASGTYNEQFF
.,TRBJ2-5,.,TRBV4-3,TGCGCCAGCAGCCAGATGGGACCAGCGGTCCAAGAGACCCAGTACTTC,CASSQMGPAVQETQYF
.,TRBJ2-6,TRBD1,TRBV28,TGTGCCAGCAATAAGGACAGGGTGAAAACCAACGTCCTGACTTTC,CASNKDRVKTNVLTF
few,TRBJ2-5,.,TRBV4-3,TGCGCCAGCAGCCAGGAAGGTACTACCCAAGAGACCCAGTACTTC,CASSQEGTTQETQYF
.,TRBJ2-7,TRBD2,TRBV2,TGTGCCAGCGGGAGCGGGAGCTTTTTTGAGCAGTACTTC,CASGSGSFFEQYF